These T cell receptor beta chains were read from a single sample in a study of OX40 agonist ivuxolimab in advanced cancers. Assay: immunoSEQ multiplex PCR; the TCRdb copy retains only in-frame clones and omits some. This sample has fewer than 90,000 clones; roughly 92% occur once, and the top ten carry 2.5% to 3.5%. The sequencing used CD4+ or CD8+ T cells sorted from blood, collected in a trial of the OX40 agonist ivuxolimab. Receptors were obtained from an adult with an advanced solid tumor such as melanoma, head and neck, liver or kidney cancer. CDR3s leave out the opening cysteine and the closing phenylalanine or tryptophan. Clone size is not always given. Where it is, it says once, few, many or a class for expanded clones.

CDR3 protein: ASSVNGGGQETQY
J gene: TRBJ2-5
V gene: TRBV2
clone size: .

CDR3 protein: ASGLGLAGGNEQF
J gene: TRBJ2-1
V gene: TRBV12-5
clone size: .

CDR3 protein: ASSYDRGYRTDTQY
J gene: TRBJ2-3
V gene: TRBV7-2
clone size: .

CDR3 protein: ASSYSGTKGTGELF
J gene: TRBJ2-2
V gene: TRBV5-1
clone size: .

CDR3 protein: ASSHPDMRAPGNTIY
J gene: TRBJ1-3
V gene: TRBV11-2
clone size: .

CDR3 protein: SVDLGGYGYT
J gene: TRBJ1-2
V gene: TRBV29-1
clone size: .

CDR3 protein: ASGRQGAGNQPQH
J gene: TRBJ1-5
V gene: TRBV27
clone size: once

CDR3 protein: SGRGLYTGELF
J gene: TRBJ2-2
V gene: TRBV29-1
clone size: .

CDR3 protein: SVGGGTALLYGYT
J gene: TRBJ1-2
V gene: TRBV29-1
clone size: .

CDR3 protein: AWSPLRDNLGGQPQH
J gene: TRBJ1-5
V gene: TRBV30
clone size: .

CDR3 protein: ATSRGGALNTEAF
J gene: TRBJ1-1
V gene: TRBV15
clone size: .

CDR3 protein: ATYDRGPTGYQPQH
J gene: TRBJ1-5
V gene: TRBV5-1
clone size: .

CDR3 protein: ASSADSFSTEAF
J gene: TRBJ1-1
V gene: TRBV5-8
clone size: .

CDR3 protein: ASSRSEARAEQF
J gene: TRBJ2-1
V gene: TRBV5-1
clone size: .

CDR3 protein: ASSRLKAGSSYNSPLH
J gene: TRBJ1-6
V gene: TRBV4-1
clone size: .

CDR3 protein: ASSQPNRALYEQY
J gene: TRBJ2-7
V gene: TRBV4-1
clone size: .

CDR3 protein: ASSLNPGTGGSYEQY
J gene: TRBJ2-7
V gene: TRBV5-4
clone size: .

CDR3 protein: ASSPELAQSTDTQY
J gene: TRBJ2-3
V gene: TRBV4-1
clone size: once

CDR3 protein: AWNRDRDGYT
J gene: TRBJ1-2
V gene: TRBV30
clone size: .

CDR3 protein: ASSPGHLLNEQF
J gene: TRBJ2-1
V gene: TRBV18
clone size: .

CDR3 protein: ASSYSPGAGGNTEAF
J gene: TRBJ1-1
V gene: TRBV5-1
clone size: .

CDR3 protein: ASSSRGGHNYGYT
J gene: TRBJ1-2
V gene: TRBV5-1
clone size: once

CDR3 protein: ASSSQGTYIDQPQH
J gene: TRBJ1-5
V gene: TRBV19
clone size: .

CDR3 protein: AWRRYNEKLF
J gene: TRBJ1-4
V gene: TRBV30
clone size: .

CDR3 protein: ASSLDGSYEQY
J gene: TRBJ2-7
V gene: TRBV5-1
clone size: .